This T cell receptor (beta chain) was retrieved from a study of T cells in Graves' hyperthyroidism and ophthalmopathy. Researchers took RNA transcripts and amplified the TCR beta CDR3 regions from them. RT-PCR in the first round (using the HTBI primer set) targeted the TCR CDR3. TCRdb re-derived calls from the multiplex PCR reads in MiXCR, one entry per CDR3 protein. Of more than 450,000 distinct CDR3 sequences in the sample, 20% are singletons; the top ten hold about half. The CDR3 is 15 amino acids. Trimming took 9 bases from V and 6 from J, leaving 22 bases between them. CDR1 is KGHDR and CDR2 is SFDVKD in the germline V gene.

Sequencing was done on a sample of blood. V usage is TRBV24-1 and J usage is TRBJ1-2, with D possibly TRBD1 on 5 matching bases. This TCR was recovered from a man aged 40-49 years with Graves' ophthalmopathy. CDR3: CATSRGAPIADGYTF. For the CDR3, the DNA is TGTGCCACCTCGCGAGGGGCACCTATCGCGGATGGCTACACCTTC.